Shown below are 23 T cell receptor beta chains from a single sample sequenced in a study of CD8+ T cells in alopecia areata. cDNA reverse transcribed from extracted RNA served as the sequencing template. The method was immunoSEQ multiplex PCR; TCRdb's version includes in-frame clones alone and lacks a portion of them. The sample holds some 130,000 clones, roughly 50% seen once. Material: CD8+ T cells sorted from blood, obtained at week 0. The receptors originated from a human donor with alopecia areata.

In nucleotides, the CDR3 is TGTGCCAGCTCACCAAGTTCCAATCAGCCCCAGCATTTT. Translated, it gives CASSPSSNQPQHF. J is TRBJ1-5 and V is TRBV18; D unresolved. Trimming pared 2 bases from V and 3 bases from J, leaving 5 bases between. The CDR3 runs to 13 residues. Germline V gene data show CDR1 as KGHSH and CDR2 as LQKENI.

The gene calls are TRBV19 and TRBJ2-7, with 7 bases identical to TRBD1. V lost 2 bases and J lost 3; bases outside the gene matches: 7. The germline V gene encodes CDR1 LNHDA and CDR2 SQIVND (reference sequence). The CDR3 sequence is 15 residues long. DNA of the CDR3: TGTGCCAGTAGTATAACCACGGGACAGATCTACGAGCAGTACTTC. It specifies CASSITTGQIYEQYF.

V usage is TRBV27 and J usage is TRBJ1-1; D remains ambiguous. V was trimmed by 7 bases and J by 1 base, leaving 10 bases between them. From germline, CDR1 is MNHEY and CDR2 SMNVEV (reference sequence). This CDR3 has 13 residues. The DNA of the CDR3 is TGTGCCAGCACCGGGGATGCGAACACTGAAGCTTTCTTT. It encodes CASTGDANTEAFF.

J is TRBJ1-4 and V is TRBV30; D remains unclear. The CDR3 has 14 amino acids. CDR1 GTSNPN and CDR2 SVGIG come from the germline V gene (reference sequence). Trimming cost V 2 bases and J 3 bases, with 10 bases left between them. In nucleotides, the CDR3 is TGTGCCTGGAGTCTCGGCGAGGCTAATGAAAAACTGTTTTTT. Translation gives CAWSLGEANEKLFF.

Concerning this clone: The same CDR3 is also encoded by other DNA sequences in this sample. CDR3 region: CASSLDREETQYF. The CDR3 DNA follows: TGTGCCAGCAGTTTGGACAGGGAGGAGACCCAGTACTTC. This chain joins TRBV6-5 and TRBJ2-5; the match to TRBD1 covers 8 bases. This CDR3 has 13 residues. From germline, CDR1 is MNHEY and CDR2 SVGAGI. V gave up 4 bases and J gave up 5 bases; unmatched junction bases: 3.

A few counts support this clone. The chain is built from TRBV7-3 and TRBJ2-7; 9 bases are a match to TRBD1. Trimming took 5 bases from V and 3 from J; bases not matched to a gene: 5. The CDR3 contains 14 residues. Per germline, CDR1 SGHTA and CDR2 FQGTGA. In DNA form, the CDR3 reads TGTGCCAGCAGCGACGGGACAGGGAGCTACGAGCAGTACTTC. The encoded protein is CASSDGTGSYEQYF.

This rearrangement joins TRBV5-1 to TRBJ2-7; 8 bases match TRBD1. J gave up 5 bases and V 5 bases, and 9 bases lay outside the gene matches. The CDR3 length is 14 residues. CDR1 is SGHRS and CDR2 is YFSETQ in the germline V gene. This chain's CDR3 is CASSGLQGANEQYF. In DNA form, the CDR3 reads TGCGCCAGCAGTGGCCTCCAGGGGGCCAACGAGCAGTACTTC.

The chain uses TRBV29-1 and TRBJ2-3; tentatively, D is TRBD1 or TRBD2 (6 bases each). The CDR3 length is 14 residues. Germline assignment: CDR1 SQVTM and CDR2 ANQGSEA. The V and J ends lost 3 bases and 3 bases respectively, with 13 bases between them. CDR3 nucleotides: TGCAGCGTTGAGGGGGGACACCGGACAGATACGCAGTATTTT. It encodes CSVEGGHRTDTQYF.

In this sample, this clone turned up a few times. The chain recombines TRBV30 with TRBJ2-7, with 9 bases lining up with TRBD1. The germline gives CDR1 GTSNPN, CDR2 SVGIG (reference sequence). V lost 3 bases, J lost 5 bases, and 5 bases stayed unmatched. The CDR3 extends over 13 amino acids. The CDR3 sequence: CAWSATGGNEQYF. CDR3 nucleotide sequence: TGTGCCTGGAGCGCGACAGGGGGGAACGAGCAGTACTTC.

J is TRBJ2-1 and V is TRBV6-5; the match to TRBD1 covers 10 bases. This CDR3 region has 15 residues. Germline CDR1 reads MNHEY; CDR2 reads SVGAGI. V was clipped by 5 bases and J by 5 bases; unmatched bases: 6. CDR3: CASSTGTGADNEQFF. The CDR3 nucleotides read TGTGCCAGCAGTACCGGGACAGGGGCCGACAATGAGCAGTTCTTC.

CDR3 loop: CASSLEGDYNYEQYF. In DNA, the CDR3 is TGCGCCAGCAGCTTGGAAGGGGACTACAATTACGAGCAGTACTTC. This sequence joins TRBV5-1 and TRBJ2-7, with 7 bases lining up with TRBD2. The length of the CDR3 is 15 residues. Germline V gene data show CDR1 as SGHRS and CDR2 as YFSETQ. V shed 0 bases and J 4 bases; nucleotides not matched to a gene: 7.

This clone was detected only a few times. The rearrangement uses TRBV27 and TRBJ1-5; a possible D gene is TRBD1 (6 bases). Germline values: CDR1 MNHEY, CDR2 SMNVEV (reference sequence). The CDR3 is made up of 13 amino acids. Trimming removed 5 bases at V and 7 bases at J, with 12 bases between. CDR3 protein: CASSLQGGQPQHF. CDR3 DNA: TGTGCCAGCAGTCTGCAAGGGGGACAGCCCCAGCATTTT.

The rearrangement joins TRBV7-9 to TRBJ2-7; TRBD1 matches 11 bases. Per germline, CDR1 SEHNR and CDR2 FQNEAQ (reference sequence). Unmatched junction bases numbered 6, after V lost 4 bases and J lost 4 bases. This CDR3 has 15 amino acids. Written as DNA, the CDR3 is TGTGCCAGCAGCTCCTGGACAGGGGGCCGTTACGAGCAGTACTTC. This translates into CASSSWTGGRYEQYF.

The chain has TRBV27 and TRBJ1-5; D gene unclear. The CDR3 has 14 amino acids. Germline-derived CDR1 and CDR2 are MNHEY and SMNVEV (reference sequence). V was shortened by 2 bases and J by 5 bases, with 10 bases between the two germline ends. CDR3 in DNA: TGTGCCAGCAGTTTACGACACGGTGATCAGCCCCAGCATTTT. It translates to CASSLRHGDQPQHF.

This rearrangement joins TRBV5-6 to TRBJ2-2; D unresolved. V lost 4 bases and J 1 base, leaving 14 bases between the germline ends. The V gene's germline CDR1 is SGHDT and CDR2 YYEEEE. The CDR3 totals 16 residues. The CDR3 region is CASSPAAELNTGELFF. CDR3 nucleotide sequence: TGTGCCAGCAGCCCTGCGGCGGAATTGAACACCGGGGAGCTGTTTTTT.

This clone was detected only a few times. The chain uses TRBV30 and TRBJ2-3; 14 nucleotides agree with TRBD2. The V gene's germline CDR1 is GTSNPN and CDR2 SVGIG (reference sequence). V shed 5 bases and J 5 bases; nucleotides not matched to a gene: 3. The CDR3 sequence is 14 residues long. The CDR3 bases are TGTGCCTGGGATGGGACTAGCGGGGGAGATACGCAGTATTTT. Amino acid sequence: CAWDGTSGGDTQYF.

The chain recombines TRBV7-9 with TRBJ2-7; weak D call: TRBD2 (7 bases). The CDR3 is 14 residues long. V was clipped by 2 bases and J by 4 bases, with 12 bases between them. CDR1 is SEHNR and CDR2 is FQNEAQ in the germline V gene (reference sequence). The CDR3 DNA is TGTGCCAGCAGCTTACGGGGGGCGCGGTACGAGCAGTACTTC. It is translated as CASSLRGARYEQYF.

This clone was counted only a few times. This chain joins TRBV5-6 and TRBJ1-1, with unresolved D. Trimming left V 6 bases short and J 0 bases short, with 6 bases between. Germline V lookup: CDR1 SGHDT, CDR2 YYEEEE. The CDR3 loop spans 12 amino acids. The CDR3 region has the DNA TGTGCCAGCAACAAGCTGAACACTGAAGCTTTCTTT. It is translated as CASNKLNTEAFF.

The chain couples TRBV29-1 to TRBJ2-1, with D possibly TRBD1 on 8 matching bases. V was trimmed by 4 bases and J by 5 bases, leaving 15 bases between them. The CDR3 covers 14 residues. Per the germline V gene, CDR1 is SQVTM and CDR2 is ANQGSEA. Here the CDR3 reads CSVGGRQGNNEQFF. The DNA of the CDR3 is TGCAGCGTTGGCGGGAGACAGGGGAACAATGAGCAGTTCTTC.

This clone was seen more than once but under ten times. The rearrangement links TRBV10-2 to TRBJ2-3; 7 positions agree with TRBD2. The CDR3 runs to 15 residues. The V and J ends lost 6 bases and 1 base, in that order; junction bases with no gene match: 7. Germline CDR1 reads WSHSY; CDR2 reads SAAADI. Here the CDR3 reads CASRGLVSGTDTQYF. In DNA form, the CDR3 reads TGCGCCAGCAGAGGACTAGTTTCGGGCACAGATACGCAGTATTTT.

The CDR3, as DNA: TGTGCCAGCAGTTCTGCCTGGGACAGGGGGCGCGGCAATCAGCCCCAGCATTTT. Its protein product is CASSSAWDRGRGNQPQHF. This sequence joins TRBV27 and TRBJ1-5; TRBD1 matches 12 bases. Germline values: CDR1 MNHEY, CDR2 SMNVEV (reference sequence). Unmatched junction bases numbered 9, after V lost 4 bases and J lost 2 bases. The CDR3 totals 18 residues.

There are a few counts of this clone. V gene TRBV19 combines with J gene TRBJ1-2; D call uncertain. CDR1 and CDR2 (germline): LNHDA, SQIVND (reference sequence). The ends were cut back, 5 bases at V and 7 bases at J, with 8 bases in the middle. The length of the CDR3 is 11 residues. CDR3 in DNA: TGTGCCAGTAGTGCTAATGGTGGCTACACCTTC. This translates into CASSANGGYTF.

This clone was counted a few times. The J gene is TRBJ2-3, the V gene TRBV6-5; possibly TRBD2 for D (6 bases). V dropped 5 bases and J dropped 6 bases, with 15 bases sitting between them. The CDR3 spans 14 residues. The V gene's germline CDR1 is MNHEY and CDR2 SVGAGI. CDR3 loop: CASSPTGEDDTQYF. The CDR3 DNA follows: TGTGCCAGCAGTCCCACGGGGGAGGACGATACGCAGTATTTT.